These T cell receptor beta chains were read from a single sample in a study of PD-1 blockade in classical Hodgkin lymphoma. Generated by immunoSEQ multiplex PCR, the TCRdb table keeps only in-frame clones and is missing some. The sample contains more than 700 clones, 72% of which appear only once. Source: CD8+ T cells from blood, taken before the fourth cycle of nivolumab. These receptors all come from a human donor with classical Hodgkin lymphoma. Both conserved end residues are part of each CDR3. Fields, in order: J gene, CDR3 length, clone size, D gene, V gene, CDR3 protein, CDR3 DNA. A D gene is named only where the DNA matches it firmly. Clone size, where shown, is once, few, many, or a class for clones that have expanded.

j_call: TRBJ1-2
cdr3_length: 13
clone_size: -
d_call: -
v_call: TRBV19
cdr3_aa: CASSILGDYGYTF
cdr3_nt: TGTGCCAGTAGTATACTTGGGGACTATGGCTACACCTTC

j_call: TRBJ1-2
cdr3_length: 14
clone_size: few
d_call: -
v_call: TRBV19
cdr3_aa: CASSSPPTNDGYTF
cdr3_nt: TGTGCCAGTAGTTCCCCCCCGACGAACGATGGCTACACCTTC

j_call: TRBJ2-6
cdr3_length: 19
clone_size: -
d_call: -
v_call: TRBV2
cdr3_aa: CASKTDTSQSLSGANVLTF
cdr3_nt: TGTGCCAGTAAGACGGACACGTCTCAATCTCTTTCTGGGGCCAACGTCCTGACTTTC

j_call: TRBJ2-1
cdr3_length: 15
clone_size: -
d_call: TRBD2
v_call: TRBV6-4
cdr3_aa: CASSDSLAGYDEQFF
cdr3_nt: TGTGCCAGCAGTGACTCTCTAGCGGGTTATGATGAGCAGTTCTTC

j_call: TRBJ1-5
cdr3_length: 19
clone_size: -
d_call: TRBD1
v_call: TRBV23-1
cdr3_aa: CAALGPWDRSFASNQPQHF
cdr3_nt: TGCGCCGCATTAGGGCCATGGGACAGGAGTTTCGCTAGCAATCAGCCCCAGCATTTT

j_call: TRBJ1-4
cdr3_length: 11
clone_size: -
d_call: -
v_call: TRBV6-5
cdr3_aa: CASSQGEKLFF
cdr3_nt: TGTGCCAGCAGTCAAGGAGAAAAACTGTTTTTT

j_call: TRBJ2-7
cdr3_length: 15
clone_size: -
d_call: -
v_call: TRBV7-2
cdr3_aa: CASSFYDQNSYEQYF
cdr3_nt: TGTGCCAGCAGCTTCTATGACCAAAATTCCTACGAGCAGTACTTC

j_call: TRBJ1-3
cdr3_length: 15
clone_size: few
d_call: -
v_call: TRBV6-1
cdr3_aa: CASSEDRNSGNTIYF
cdr3_nt: TGTGCCAGCAGTGAGGACAGAAACTCTGGAAACACCATATATTTT

j_call: TRBJ2-1
cdr3_length: 15
clone_size: once
d_call: -
v_call: TRBV29-1
cdr3_aa: CSVEDRADSYNEQFF
cdr3_nt: TGCAGCGTTGAAGATCGGGCGGACTCCTACAATGAGCAGTTCTTC

j_call: TRBJ1-1
cdr3_length: 12
clone_size: -
d_call: -
v_call: TRBV6-5
cdr3_aa: CASSPTGPEAFF
cdr3_nt: TGTGCCAGCAGTCCCACGGGCCCTGAAGCTTTCTTT

j_call: TRBJ2-7
cdr3_length: 11
clone_size: -
d_call: -
v_call: TRBV12-5
cdr3_aa: CASGGSYEQYF
cdr3_nt: TGTGCTAGTGGGGGGTCCTACGAGCAGTACTTC

j_call: TRBJ2-1
cdr3_length: 16
clone_size: -
d_call: TRBD2
v_call: TRBV4-1
cdr3_aa: CASSQGEGLGHNEQFF
cdr3_nt: TGCGCCAGCAGCCAAGGTGAGGGACTAGGGCACAATGAGCAGTTCTTC

j_call: TRBJ2-1
cdr3_length: 14
clone_size: -
d_call: TRBD2
v_call: TRBV6-4
cdr3_aa: CASSKGLAGDEQFF
cdr3_nt: TGTGCCAGCAGTAAGGGACTAGCGGGAGATGAGCAGTTCTTC

j_call: TRBJ2-1
cdr3_length: 13
clone_size: few
d_call: -
v_call: TRBV27
cdr3_aa: CASSSRLYNEQFF
cdr3_nt: TGTGCCAGCAGTTCCCGACTATACAATGAGCAGTTCTTC

j_call: TRBJ1-1
cdr3_length: 13
clone_size: -
d_call: TRBD1
v_call: TRBV9
cdr3_aa: CASSPRTGVEAFF
cdr3_nt: TGTGCCAGCAGCCCGAGGACAGGGGTTGAAGCTTTCTTT

j_call: TRBJ2-7
cdr3_length: 15
clone_size: -
d_call: -
v_call: TRBV5-1
cdr3_aa: CASSLEGGRPHEQYF
cdr3_nt: TGCGCCAGCAGCTTGGAAGGGGGGCGCCCCCACGAGCAGTACTTC

j_call: TRBJ2-1
cdr3_length: 11
clone_size: -
d_call: TRBD2
v_call: TRBV20-1
cdr3_aa: CSAGLGYEQFF
cdr3_nt: TGCAGTGCTGGACTAGGCTATGAGCAGTTCTTC

j_call: TRBJ2-2
cdr3_length: 16
clone_size: -
d_call: TRBD1
v_call: TRBV28
cdr3_aa: CASSFRDRANTGELFF
cdr3_nt: TGTGCCAGCAGTTTTCGGGACAGAGCGAACACCGGGGAGCTGTTTTTT